Given below is one T cell receptor (beta chain) in context. The sample originates from a study of blood T cell repertoires in COVID-19. Trimming cost V 0 bases and J 4 bases, with 16 bases left between them. Germline V lookup: CDR1 SGHRS, CDR2 YFSETQ. This CDR3 is built from 16 residues. Participants reported their clinical history, and cohort assignment relied on those reports. Original processing methods: Nucleated cell counts were estimated from reference gene primer amplification. Clones were sequenced by immunoSEQ multiplex PCR, and TCRdb holds only the in-frame ones, with some missing. V, J and clone size are those of that table, while D and trimming were read from the DNA. This sample carries roughly 400,000 clones, roughly 90% of them seen once, and the ten largest clones take approximately 2.1%.

J is TRBJ2-5 and V is TRBV5-1, with D tentatively TRBD1 (5 bases). The material sequenced was PBMCs or T cells enriched from blood (not recorded which). The TCR originated in a woman aged 40-49 years with acute COVID-19. CDR3 sequence (DNA): TGCGCCAGCAGCTTGGCAGAGCCTCAGGGTGTAGAGACCCAGTACTTC. Its protein is CASSLAEPQGVETQYF.